The rows below give T cell receptor beta chains drawn from one sample of a study of identical twins. MiXCR, applied by TCRdb to the 5' RACE reads, yields one record per CDR3 protein. The sample has some 200,000 distinct CDR3 sequences; about 7.5% are singletons. These data also formed part of another study, on yellow fever vaccine responses in identical twins.

Sequenced input: memory (CD45RO+) T cells sorted from blood. The receptors were sampled from a woman younger than 35 in good health. The CDR3 runs from the conserved cysteine through the conserved F or W. A D gene is named only where the DNA matches it firmly. The size field is filled for only some rows; it gives once, few, many or a size class.

j_call: TRBJ1-2; v_call: TRBV20-1; clone_size: many; d_call: .; cdr3_nt: TGCAGTGCCGGTCGGGGGGCGCGAGGCTACACCTTC; cdr3_aa: CSAGRGARGYTF
j_call: TRBJ2-7; v_call: TRBV9; clone_size: .; d_call: .; cdr3_nt: TGTGCCAGCAGCGTAGGTCCCGACAGTTCCTACGAGCAGTACTTC; cdr3_aa: CASSVGPDSSYEQYF
j_call: TRBJ2-7; v_call: TRBV11-2; clone_size: .; d_call: TRBD2; cdr3_nt: TGTGCCAGCAGCCCCTGGACCGGGACTAGATCCCCCTACGAGCAGTACTTC; cdr3_aa: CASSPWTGTRSPYEQYF
j_call: TRBJ2-2; v_call: TRBV29-1; clone_size: many; d_call: .; cdr3_nt: TGCAGCGTTCGTCGTGGCACCGGGGAGCTGTTTTTT; cdr3_aa: CSVRRGTGELFF
j_call: TRBJ2-7; v_call: TRBV6-2/TRBV6-3; clone_size: many; d_call: .; cdr3_nt: TGTGCCAGCAGGTCCCCCGGGACCTCCGTCGAGCAGTACTTC; cdr3_aa: CASRSPGTSVEQYF
j_call: TRBJ2-3; v_call: TRBV25-1; clone_size: few; d_call: .; cdr3_nt: TGTGCCAGCAGTGAGGTACGCGTAACAGATACGCAGTATTTT; cdr3_aa: CASSEVRVTDTQYF
j_call: TRBJ2-6; v_call: TRBV28; clone_size: few; d_call: .; cdr3_nt: TGTGCCAGCAGTTTTTGGGGATCAACAGGTTTCTCTGGGGCCAACGTCCTGACTTTC; cdr3_aa: CASSFWGSTGFSGANVLTF
j_call: TRBJ2-1; v_call: TRBV6-1; clone_size: many; d_call: TRBD2; cdr3_nt: TGTGCCAGCAGTGAATCATCGGGGGGGCCCGGTGAGCAGTTCTTC; cdr3_aa: CASSESSGGPGEQFF
j_call: TRBJ1-1; v_call: TRBV4-2; clone_size: few; d_call: TRBD1; cdr3_nt: TGTGCCAGCAGCCTAGGGGACAGGGTGGGGTACACTGAAGCTTTCTTT; cdr3_aa: CASSLGDRVGYTEAFF
j_call: TRBJ2-3; v_call: TRBV24-1; clone_size: .; d_call: .; cdr3_nt: TGTGCCACCAGTGATCTCAGGGGCTCTAGCACAGATACGCAGTATTTT; cdr3_aa: CATSDLRGSSTDTQYF
j_call: TRBJ2-7; v_call: TRBV5-1; clone_size: many; d_call: .; cdr3_nt: TGCGCCAGCAGCTACGGGTCCTTGAACATCGCCTACGAGCAGTACTTC; cdr3_aa: CASSYGSLNIAYEQYF
j_call: TRBJ2-2; v_call: TRBV15; clone_size: few; d_call: .; cdr3_nt: TGTGCCACCAGCAGAGACCAGACATTCACCGGGGAGCTGTTTTTT; cdr3_aa: CATSRDQTFTGELFF
j_call: TRBJ2-2; v_call: TRBV29-1; clone_size: many; d_call: TRBD2; cdr3_nt: TGCAGCGTTGACCCGACTAGCGGGAAGACCGGGGAGCTGTTTTTT; cdr3_aa: CSVDPTSGKTGELFF
j_call: TRBJ2-3; v_call: TRBV20-1; clone_size: .; d_call: TRBD2; cdr3_nt: TGCAGTGCTAGACCACTAGCGCGGTTAGGGCCAGATACGCAGTATTTT; cdr3_aa: CSARPLARLGPDTQYF
j_call: TRBJ1-1; v_call: TRBV20-1; clone_size: many; d_call: .; cdr3_nt: TGCAGTGCCCCCCGCCCGGGACCGACTTCGAATACTGAAGCTTTCTTT; cdr3_aa: CSAPRPGPTSNTEAFF
j_call: TRBJ2-3; v_call: TRBV6-5; clone_size: .; d_call: TRBD1; cdr3_nt: TGTGCCAGCAGTTCGGACAGGTCAAGCACAGATACGCAGTATTTT; cdr3_aa: CASSSDRSSTDTQYF
j_call: TRBJ2-7; v_call: TRBV20-1; clone_size: .; d_call: .; cdr3_nt: TGCAGTGCTAGTTCCCGGGAGTCCGAGGGTTTTGGCGAGCAGTACTTC; cdr3_aa: CSASSRESEGFGEQYF
j_call: TRBJ2-3; v_call: TRBV12-3/TRBV12-4; clone_size: .; d_call: TRBD2; cdr3_nt: TGTGCCAGCAGTTTAATTAGCGGGGGGGCGGGCACAGATACGCAGTATTTT; cdr3_aa: CASSLISGGAGTDTQYF
j_call: TRBJ2-3; v_call: TRBV9; clone_size: once; d_call: TRBD2; cdr3_nt: TGTGCCAGCAGCGTAGGCGGGGGGAACACAGATACGCAGTATTTT; cdr3_aa: CASSVGGGNTDTQYF
j_call: TRBJ2-1; v_call: TRBV27; clone_size: few; d_call: .; cdr3_nt: TGTGCCAGCAGTTTATCGATGCGAAGTAAAAGCTACAATGAGCAGTTCTTC; cdr3_aa: CASSLSMRSKSYNEQFF
j_call: TRBJ2-1; v_call: TRBV5-1; clone_size: many; d_call: .; cdr3_nt: TGCGCCAGCAGCTTGGGATGGGGACCCCGCTCGAACAATGAGCAGTTCTTC; cdr3_aa: CASSLGWGPRSNNEQFF
j_call: TRBJ1-2; v_call: TRBV20-1; clone_size: .; d_call: .; cdr3_nt: TGCAGTGCTAGGCCACAGGGAGGTAACTATGGCTACACCTTC; cdr3_aa: CSARPQGGNYGYTF
j_call: TRBJ2-4; v_call: TRBV5-1; clone_size: many; d_call: .; cdr3_nt: TGCGCCAGCAGCAGTGATAGGGAGGCCAAAAACATTCAGTACTTC; cdr3_aa: CASSSDREAKNIQYF
j_call: TRBJ2-7; v_call: TRBV20-1; clone_size: few; d_call: .; cdr3_nt: TGCAGTGCTACACCAGGGCGAAACGAGCAGTACTTC; cdr3_aa: CSATPGRNEQYF
j_call: TRBJ2-7; v_call: TRBV18; clone_size: few; d_call: TRBD2; cdr3_nt: TGTGCCAGCTCATCGACTAGCGGAGCTTACGAGCAGTACTTC; cdr3_aa: CASSSTSGAYEQYF
j_call: TRBJ1-6; v_call: TRBV20-1; clone_size: many; d_call: .; cdr3_nt: TGCAGTGCTAGGACGGATAATAATTCACCCCTCCACTTT; cdr3_aa: CSARTDNNSPLHF
j_call: TRBJ2-7; v_call: TRBV7-2; clone_size: .; d_call: TRBD2; cdr3_nt: TGTGCCAGCAGGGCAACTAGCGGGGGCCACTACGAGCAGTACTTC; cdr3_aa: CASRATSGGHYEQYF
j_call: TRBJ2-7; v_call: TRBV10-3; clone_size: few; d_call: TRBD1; cdr3_nt: TGTGCCATCACCCGGGGACAGGGAAACGAGCAGTACTTC; cdr3_aa: CAITRGQGNEQYF
j_call: TRBJ1-5; v_call: TRBV10-3; clone_size: many; d_call: .; cdr3_nt: TGTGCCACCGGAGGGGTACATGAGGGAAAGTCAGGCAATCAGCCCCAGCATTTT; cdr3_aa: CATGGVHEGKSGNQPQHF
j_call: TRBJ2-7; v_call: TRBV2; clone_size: few; d_call: TRBD1; cdr3_nt: TGTGCCAGCAGTGTGTGGTTGGGGACAGGGGGAGGTCGCGACAACGAGCAGTACTTC; cdr3_aa: CASSVWLGTGGGRDNEQYF
j_call: TRBJ1-5; v_call: TRBV27; clone_size: .; d_call: .; cdr3_nt: TGTGCCAGCAGTTCTCGTGGGGGGTCTGATCAGCCCCAGCATTTT; cdr3_aa: CASSSRGGSDQPQHF
j_call: TRBJ2-2; v_call: TRBV3-1; clone_size: many; d_call: TRBD2; cdr3_nt: TGTGCCAGCAGCCAGGCGGGAGACACCGGGGAGCTGTTTTTT; cdr3_aa: CASSQAGDTGELFF
j_call: TRBJ2-7; v_call: TRBV7-6; clone_size: .; d_call: .; cdr3_nt: TGTGCCAGCAGCTTTGGGACGGAACCCTACGAGCAGTACTTC; cdr3_aa: CASSFGTEPYEQYF
j_call: TRBJ2-3; v_call: TRBV5-1; clone_size: few; d_call: TRBD2; cdr3_nt: TGCGCCAGCAGCTTGGCGGCTAGCGGAACAGATACGCAGTATTTT; cdr3_aa: CASSLAASGTDTQYF
j_call: TRBJ2-3; v_call: TRBV27; clone_size: many; d_call: .; cdr3_nt: TGTGCCAGCAGTTTAAATCCTAGCGGCACAGATACGCAGTATTTT; cdr3_aa: CASSLNPSGTDTQYF
j_call: TRBJ2-2; v_call: TRBV3-1; clone_size: .; d_call: .; cdr3_nt: TGTGCCAGCAGCCAAGGGAGAATCGCCGGGGAGCTGTTTTTT; cdr3_aa: CASSQGRIAGELFF
j_call: TRBJ1-6; v_call: TRBV6-1; clone_size: .; d_call: TRBD1; cdr3_nt: TGTGCCAGCAGTGAGCAGGCGACAGGGGCATCACCCCTCCACTTT; cdr3_aa: CASSEQATGASPLHF
j_call: TRBJ2-1; v_call: TRBV20-1; clone_size: .; d_call: .; cdr3_nt: TGCAGTGCAGACTCAGGGAGCTCCTACAATGAGCAGTTCTTC; cdr3_aa: CSADSGSSYNEQFF
j_call: TRBJ2-2; v_call: TRBV6-2/TRBV6-3; clone_size: many; d_call: TRBD1; cdr3_nt: TGTGCCAGCAGACGCACAGGGGGTCACACCGGGGAGCTGTTTTTT; cdr3_aa: CASRRTGGHTGELFF
j_call: TRBJ2-3; v_call: TRBV12-3/TRBV12-4; clone_size: few; d_call: .; cdr3_nt: TGTGCCAGCCGGTGGTCGAGCACAGATACGCAGTATTTT; cdr3_aa: CASRWSSTDTQYF
j_call: TRBJ1-5; v_call: TRBV27; clone_size: few; d_call: .; cdr3_nt: TGTGCCAGCAGCCTCACAGGCTTTAGCAATCAGCCCCAGCATTTT; cdr3_aa: CASSLTGFSNQPQHF